Below, one T cell receptor (beta chain) is given with its context. Its matching antigen is unknown. This entry is derived from a study of Ad26.COV2.S vaccination and SARS-CoV-2 variants. Study-level points and caveats: Those who received vaccine or placebo ended up with similar non-spike TCR breadth. Reportedly, spike-specific CD8+ and CD4+ T cell responses achieved substantial breadth once vaccination had taken place. Compared with placebo recipients, vaccine recipients had higher spike-specific TCR breadth.

The CDR3 covers 14 residues. The germline gives CDR1 MNHEY, CDR2 SVGAGI. The V end was cut by 8 bases, the J end by 3 bases, with 16 bases between. The method was immunoSEQ multiplex PCR; TCRdb's version includes in-frame clones alone and lacks a portion of them. In the table there are roughly 510,000 clones, approximately 88% of which are singletons. Treatment given: 15 to 20 received Ad26.COV2.S at low or high dose, single or two shots; several received placebo; per-sample allocation not given. Each sample was drawn 63 days after the first injection (of vaccine or placebo). The rearrangement links TRBV6-5 to TRBJ1-2; D uncertain. The sequences come from peripheral blood, collected in a trial of Ad26.COV2.S vaccine versus placebo. The TCR comes from a person aged 18-65 years who received the Ad26.COV2.S COVID-19 vaccine or a placebo. CDR3 bases: TGTGCCAGCTCCCAAAGGCGGGGTCACTATGGCTACACCTTC. Translating it yields CASSQRRGHYGYTF.